One sample yielded the 2 T cell receptor beta chains listed below, sequenced in a study of beta chain features in type 1 diabetes. Study findings and constraints: There was a moderate but significant shortening of TCRB CDR3s in all four CD4+ subsets of Type 1 diabetes patients.

The study reverse transcribed the entire isolated RNA, so it sequenced expressed TCRB transcripts. TCRdb's copy holds only in-frame clones and misses some; the assay was immunoSEQ multiplex PCR. This table holds a few hundred thousand clones, roughly 13% found once. These TCRs' antigens remain unknown. The sample comprised naive CD4+ T cells from blood. Receptor source: a young woman with type 1 diabetes.

To note about this clone: The same CDR3 arises from other DNA sequences in this sample as well. This sequence joins TRBV5-1 and TRBJ2-1; 9 nucleotides match TRBD1. V trimming: 3 bases; J trimming: 7 bases; junction bases outside the gene matches: 2. CDR3 size: 13 residues. Germline CDR1 reads SGHRS; CDR2 reads YFSETQ. The chain's CDR3 is CASSSGQGNEQFF. Written as DNA, the CDR3 is TGCGCCAGCAGCTCAGGACAGGGGAATGAGCAGTTCTTC.

This clone has a handful of counts. J is TRBJ2-3 and V is TRBV5-4, with a tentative D call TRBD2 (6 bases). Germline loops: CDR1 SGHNT, CDR2 YYREEE (reference sequence). The CDR3 totals 14 residues. V lost 5 bases and J 1 base, leaving 11 bases between the germline ends. The CDR3 is CASSGTPRTDTQYF. CDR3 sequence (DNA): TGTGCCAGCAGTGGGACTCCCCGCACAGATACGCAGTATTTT.